This T cell receptor (beta chain) is from a study of blood T cells in healthy people across ages. Points from the study as a whole: A strong correlation was found between TCR beta diversity and the percentage of naive T cells. Diversity was higher, and naive CD4+ cells more numerous, in long-lived donors than in aged donors. Any changes in expanded clonotypes were possibly confounded, as donor CMV status remained unknown.

Losses at the gene ends were 4 bases for V and 14 bases for J; bases not matched to a gene: 19. CDR1 and CDR2 from the germline V gene are MNHEY and SVGAGI. The CDR3 length is 16 residues. PCR was performed a second time for 7 to 11 cycles using a sample-barcoded 5' primer and a J-beta primer mix. TCRdb fed the 5' RACE reads into MiXCR, producing one record per CDR3 protein. Among roughly 720,000 distinct CDR3 sequences listed, about 53% were seen once. Concerning this clonotype: What it recognizes is unknown.

The chain is built from TRBV6-5 and TRBJ2-3; 9 nucleotides align to TRBD2. This clonotype originated in a man older than 75 in good health. The sample consisted of blood. In nucleotides, the CDR3 is TGTGCCAGCAGTTCCGAAGGAGCGGGAGGAAGCAGATACGCGTATTTT. The encoded protein is CASSSEGAGGSRYAYF.